These 31 T cell receptor beta chains share one sample of origin, sequenced in a study of T cells in Graves' hyperthyroidism and ophthalmopathy. From RNA transcripts, TCR beta CDR3 regions were amplified. Researchers ran a first-round RT-PCR on the TCR CDR3 using the HTBI primer set. TCRdb ran MiXCR on the multiplex PCR reads and lists one entry per CDR3 protein. The sample holds 300,000 to 400,000 distinct CDR3 sequences, approximately 18% seen once. The sequencing input was blood. These receptors were collected from a woman in her 50s with Graves' hyperthyroidism.

This clonotype was picked up many times. The genes are TRBV7-3 and TRBJ2-2, with D tentatively TRBD2 (6 bases). The CDR3 runs to 17 residues. Germline V gives CDR1 SGHTA, CDR2 FQGTGA. V was pared by 2 bases and J by 7 bases, with 20 bases between. CDR3 loop: CASSLGTSNVAVGELFF. The CDR3 DNA reads as TGTGCCAGCAGCTTAGGGACTTCGAATGTGGCGGTCGGGGAGCTGTTTTTT.

This clonotype was seen repeatedly, ten times or more. J is TRBJ2-3 and V is TRBV6-1, with D perhaps TRBD1 or TRBD2 (5 bases each). CDR1 and CDR2 from the germline V gene are MNHNS and SASEGT. V lost 5 bases to trimming and J lost 1 base, with 13 bases between them. This CDR3 has 15 residues. CDR3 DNA: TGTGCCAGCAGTTATGGGGGATGGGGCACAGATACGCAGTATTTT. Amino acid sequence: CASSYGGWGTDTQYF.

The chain employs TRBV20-1 and TRBJ2-1, with TRBD2 matching 10 bases. Trimming cost V 0 bases and J 6 bases; bases outside gene matches: 8. This CDR3 is 16 amino acids long. Germline values: CDR1 DFQATT, CDR2 SNEGSKA (reference sequence). CDR3 coding DNA: TGCAGTGCTAGAGATACACAGCGGGGGGGCCTCAATGAGCAGTTCTTC. This encodes CSARDTQRGGLNEQFF.

This chain connects TRBV6-1 to TRBJ2-3; 9 bases align to TRBD2. The CDR3 loop spans 14 amino acids. The trim removed 5 bases at V and 9 bases at J, leaving 9 bases unmatched. Germline lookup yields CDR1 MNHNS and CDR2 SASEGT. CDR3 DNA: TGTGCCAGCAGTCGGGCTAGCGGGACTAAGACGCAGTATTTT. It translates to CASSRASGTKTQYF.

This clonotype has ten or more counts. V gene TRBV27 combines with J gene TRBJ2-1; D uncertain. CDR3 length: 12 residues. Trimming pared 2 bases from V and 6 bases from J, leaving 5 bases between. Per the germline V gene, CDR1 is MNHEY and CDR2 is SMNVEV (reference sequence). This CDR3 is CASSLGSNEQFF. CDR3 nucleotide sequence: TGTGCCAGCAGTTTAGGTAGCAATGAGCAGTTCTTC.

In this sample, this clonotype turned up many times. V and J are TRBV29-1 and TRBJ2-3; 13 positions agree with TRBD2. CDR1 is SQVTM, CDR2 ANQGSEA, per germline. This CDR3 has 16 amino acids. The J segment lost 2 bases and the V segment lost 2 bases, leaving 4 bases of the junction unmatched. The CDR3 coding sequence is TGCAGCGTTGAATTAGGACTAGCGGGAGCCACAGATACGCAGTATTTT. Translated: CSVELGLAGATDTQYF.

The chain carries TRBV6-1 and TRBJ2-1; 15 bases agree with TRBD2. This CDR3 has 17 amino acids. Trimming cost V 6 bases and J 4 bases; bases outside gene matches: 7. Germline V gene lookup returns CDR1 MNHNS and CDR2 SASEGT. Here the CDR3 reads CASSQWTSGRDYNEQFF. The CDR3 DNA sequence: TGTGCCAGCAGCCAATGGACTAGCGGGAGGGATTACAATGAGCAGTTCTTC.

This chain links TRBV5-1 with TRBJ2-2; D possibly corresponds to TRBD2 (6 bases). Germline loops: CDR1 SGHRS, CDR2 YFSETQ. V lost 5 bases and J lost 7, with 9 bases in between. This CDR3 is 12 amino acids long. The CDR3: CASRPEGGELFF. Written as DNA, the CDR3 is TGCGCCAGCAGACCGGAGGGCGGGGAGCTGTTTTTT.

This clonotype was picked up a small number of times. The V call is TRBV6-6, the J call TRBJ2-1; 9 nucleotides align to TRBD2. Trimming cost V 2 bases and J 3 bases; bases outside gene matches: 8. The germline V gene encodes CDR1 MNHNY and CDR2 SVGAGI (reference sequence). The CDR3 has 17 residues. The chain's CDR3 is CASSYVASGANYNEQFF. CDR3 sequence (DNA): TGTGCCAGCAGTTACGTGGCTAGCGGGGCGAACTACAATGAGCAGTTCTTC.

This clonotype was detected ten times or more. The V call is TRBV27, the J call TRBJ1-5; 8 positions match TRBD1. The CDR3 is 14 residues long. Germline V gene data show CDR1 as MNHEY and CDR2 as SMNVEV (reference sequence). Unmatched junction bases numbered 4, after V lost 2 bases and J lost 7 bases. The CDR3 DNA sequence: TGTGCCAGCAGTTTAAAAACAGGGGGGCAGCCCCAGCATTTT. It encodes CASSLKTGGQPQHF.

This clonotype was observed at least ten times. This chain joins TRBV2 and TRBJ2-7, with D perhaps TRBD2 (6 bases). Trimming cost V 4 bases and J 0 bases, with 25 bases left between them. This CDR3 spans 19 amino acids. Germline V lookup: CDR1 SNHLY, CDR2 FYNNEI. The CDR3 protein is CASSGEVFVGVLLSYEQYV. For the CDR3, the DNA is TGTGCCAGCAGTGGGGAGGTGTTCGTTGGCGTCCTACTCTCCTACGAGCAGTACGTC.

This clonotype was counted only a few times. The chain combines TRBV5-1 with TRBJ2-5, with TRBD2 matching over 8 bases. Germline V CDR1 and CDR2: SGHRS, YFSETQ. The trim removed 0 bases at V and 4 bases at J, leaving 11 bases unmatched. The CDR3 extends over 17 amino acids. Written as DNA, the CDR3 is TGCGCCAGCAGCTTGGAGGGCAACACGGGAGGGGTAGAGACCCAGTACTTC. Translated: CASSLEGNTGGVETQYF.

This chain uses TRBV7-2 with TRBJ2-1; possibly TRBD1 for D (5 bases). The CDR3 sequence is 13 residues long. Trimming pared 4 bases from V and 7 bases from J, leaving 11 bases between. CDR1 is SGHTA, CDR2 FQGNSA, per germline. CDR3 amino acids: CASSSRRENEQFF. Here the CDR3 DNA reads TGTGCCAGCAGCTCACGCAGGGAAAATGAGCAGTTCTTC. Combining the CDR3 with reference TRBV7-2 and TRBJ2-1 gives the whole variable domain GAGVSQSPSNKVTEKGKDVELRCDPISGHTALYWYRQSLGQGLEFLIYFQGNSAPDKSGLPSDRFSAERTGGSVSTLTIQRTQQEDSAVYLCASSSRRENEQFFGPGTRLTVL.

The chain couples TRBV3-1 to TRBJ2-7; 8 nucleotides align to TRBD2. J gave up 7 bases and V 0 bases, and 8 bases lay outside the gene matches. Germline CDR1 reads LGHDT; CDR2 reads YNNKEL (reference sequence). The length of the CDR3 is 15 residues. The CDR3 nucleotides read TGTGCCAGCAGCCAAGATCTGAGCGGGAGCGGGGAGCAGTACTTC. Residues: CASSQDLSGSGEQYF.

The chain uses TRBV9 and TRBJ2-1, with 9 nucleotides matching TRBD1. The germline V gene has CDR1 SGDLS and CDR2 YYNGEE. V was clipped by 2 bases and J by 4 bases; unmatched bases: 4. The CDR3 has 15 amino acids. In nucleotides, the CDR3 is TGTGCCAGCAGCGTCGCCGGGACAGGGTACAATGAGCAGTTCTTC. Protein product: CASSVAGTGYNEQFF.

The J gene is TRBJ1-4, the V gene TRBV5-1; D may be TRBD1 (6 bases). Looked up from germline, CDR1 is SGHRS and CDR2 is YFSETQ. V was shortened by 10 bases and J by 8 bases, with 18 bases between the two germline ends. The CDR3 is 13 amino acids. Here the CDR3 reads CASRGGTVEKLFF. CDR3 DNA: TGCGCCTCAAGGGGGGGGACGGTGGAAAAACTGTTTTTT. Full variable domain (missing parts from reference TRBV5-1 and TRBJ1-4): KAGVTQTPRYLIKTRGQQVTLSCSPISGHRSVSWYQQTPGQGLQFLFEYFSETQRNKGNFPGRFSGRQFSNSRSEMNVSTLELGDSALYLCASRGGTVEKLFFGSGTQLSVL.

This clonotype was recorded many times. The genes are TRBV10-3 and TRBJ1-2; tentative D call: TRBD1 (6 bases). Trimming stripped 6 bases from V and 2 bases from J, with 13 bases between. The CDR3 has 14 amino acids. CDR1 and CDR2 from the germline V gene are ENHRY and SYGVKD. The CDR3 DNA reads as TGTGCCATCAGCCAACGGACAGAGAACTATGGCTACACCTTC. Its translation is CAISQRTENYGYTF.

This chain links TRBV7-2 with TRBJ1-2; D gene ambiguous. CDR3 length equals 14 residues. V was clipped by 3 bases and J by 5 bases, with 13 bases between them. Germline V gene data show CDR1 as SGHTA and CDR2 as FQGNSA. The CDR3 DNA follows: TGTGCCAGCAGCTTTAATAACGAGGGTTATGGCTACACCTTC. Its protein is CASSFNNEGYGYTF.

The sample holds a few counts of this clonotype. The CDR3 nucleotides read TGTGCCAGCAGTGCATTAGCGGGTCCCTACAATGAGCAGTTCTTC. It is translated as CASSALAGPYNEQFF. The rearrangement uses TRBV3-1 and TRBJ2-1, with TRBD2 identical over 7 bases. With V trimmed by 6 bases and J by 2 bases, 7 bases remained unmatched. The CDR3 has 15 residues. Germline V gene sequence: CDR1 LGHDT, CDR2 YNNKEL (reference sequence).

There are a few counts of this clonotype. The chain links TRBV6-1 to TRBJ1-5, with 9 bases fitting TRBD1. The CDR3 runs to 15 residues. V was pared by 5 bases and J by 2 bases, with 4 bases of the junction left unmatched. Germline V gene lookup returns CDR1 MNHNS and CDR2 SASEGT. Here the CDR3 DNA reads TGTGCCAGCAGTATGACAGGGGGAGGCAATCAGCCCCAGCATTTT. Protein sequence: CASSMTGGGNQPQHF.

This clonotype is medium-sized by share. The V and J genes are TRBV6-1 and TRBJ2-7; TRBD2 aligns across 8 bases. V gave up 5 bases and J gave up 5 bases; unmatched junction bases: 11. CDR1 and CDR2 from the germline V gene are MNHNS and SASEGT. This CDR3 has 15 amino acids. CDR3 amino acids: CASSYYPGRGNEQYF. The CDR3 coding sequence is TGTGCCAGCAGTTATTATCCCGGGAGGGGAAACGAGCAGTACTTC.

The chain has TRBV20-1 and TRBJ1-1; 7 bases fit TRBD1. The ends lost 6 bases at V and 4 bases at J; junction bases unmatched: 17. This CDR3 contains 16 residues. Looked up from germline, CDR1 is DFQATT and CDR2 is SNEGSKA (reference sequence). CDR3 coding DNA: TGCAGTGCCCAACCCGGGACAGCAGCTTTGGCCACTGAAGCTTTCTTT. Translation: CSAQPGTAALATEAFF.

In its sample, this clonotype was seen a few times. This rearrangement joins TRBV5-1 to TRBJ2-2; D unresolved. This CDR3 region has 14 residues. CDR1 SGHRS and CDR2 YFSETQ come from the germline V gene. The V gene lost 1 base and the J gene lost 1 base, with 5 bases spanning the gap. The CDR3, as DNA: TGCGCCAGCAGCTTGCCACAGAACACCGGGGAGCTGTTTTTT. It codes for CASSLPQNTGELFF. The full variable domain, rest sourced from reference TRBV5-1 and TRBJ2-2, is KAGVTQTPRYLIKTRGQQVTLSCSPISGHRSVSWYQQTPGQGLQFLFEYFSETQRNKGNFPGRFSGRQFSNSRSEMNVSTLELGDSALYLCASSLPQNTGELFFGEGSRLTVL.

This clonotype was counted many times. This chain joins TRBV11-2 and TRBJ2-7; the match to TRBD2 covers 12 bases. This CDR3 spans 15 amino acids. The V gene end was trimmed by 5 bases and the J gene end by 5 bases; junction bases not matched to a gene: 7. Germline V gene data show CDR1 as SGHAT and CDR2 as FQNNGV. This chain's CDR3 is CASSPGLAGNNEQYF. The DNA for the CDR3 is TGTGCCAGCAGCCCAGGACTAGCGGGGAACAACGAGCAGTACTTC.

CDR3 in DNA: TGTGCCAGCAGTGCCGGGCCGTTAAACGGGGAGCAGTTCTTC. This codes for CASSAGPLNGEQFF. The V call is TRBV6-1, the J call TRBJ2-1; D not certain. V was shortened by 4 bases and J by 10 bases, with 17 bases between the two germline ends. This CDR3 spans 14 amino acids. CDR1 is MNHNS, CDR2 SASEGT, per germline.

The chain couples TRBV29-1 to TRBJ2-2; the D is unclear. Trimming left V 7 bases short and J 7 bases short, with 13 bases between. There are 12 residues in the CDR3. Per the germline V gene, CDR1 is SQVTM and CDR2 is ANQGSEA. CDR3 region: CSARWALGELFF. In DNA, the CDR3 is TGCAGCGCACGCTGGGCACTCGGGGAGCTGTTTTTT.

CDR3 in DNA: TGTGCCAGCAGCTTTAGTAGCGGGGGGACAGATACGCAGTATTTT. Its protein is CASSFSSGGTDTQYF. V is TRBV7-8 and J is TRBJ2-3; 10 bases agree with TRBD2. The CDR3 length is 15 residues. CDR1 and CDR2 (germline): SGHVS, FQNEAQ. V was pared by 3 bases and J by 3 bases, with 3 bases of the junction left unmatched. The variable domain in full, completed from reference TRBV7-8 and TRBJ2-3, reads GAGVSQSPRYKVAKRGQDVALRCDPISGHVSLFWYQQALGQGPEFLTYFQNEAQLDKSGLPSDRFFAERPEGSVSTLKIQRTQQEDSAVYLCASSFSSGGTDTQYFGPGTRLTVL.

The chain employs TRBV5-6 and TRBJ2-5; TRBD2 agrees at 12 bases. The CDR3 is 14 residues long. CDR1 is SGHDT, CDR2 YYEEEE, per germline. J lost 3 bases, V lost 5 bases, and 2 bases had no gene match. CDR3 sequence: CASRTSGREETQYF. DNA of the CDR3: TGTGCCAGCAGGACTAGCGGGAGAGAAGAGACCCAGTACTTC.

This clonotype was seen more than once but under ten times. The CDR3 DNA is TGTGCCAGCAGGCCCGACAGGAATAATGAAAAACTGTTTTTT. It codes for CASRPDRNNEKLFF. The chain joins TRBV5-8 to TRBJ1-4, with D possibly TRBD1 on 6 matching bases. The ends were cut back, 5 bases at V and 4 bases at J, with 12 bases in the middle. Germline V lookup: CDR1 SGHTS, CDR2 YDEGEE. This CDR3 region has 14 residues.

This clonotype occurred a few times. The chain links TRBV6-1 to TRBJ2-5, with 13 bases identical to TRBD2. CDR3 length: 17 residues. CDR1 is MNHNS and CDR2 is SASEGT in the germline V gene. After removal of 4 bases from V and 1 base from J, the junction contained 6 bases not matched to a gene. The CDR3 bases are TGTGCCAGCAGTGTTCGGAGACTAGCGGGGGGCCAAGAGACCCAGTACTTC. This sequence encodes CASSVRRLAGGQETQYF.

This rearrangement joins TRBV29-1 to TRBJ2-3; TRBD1 matches at 7 bases. V gave up 7 bases and J gave up 3 bases; unmatched junction bases: 7. This CDR3 is 13 amino acids long. Germline V lookup: CDR1 SQVTM, CDR2 ANQGSEA. The CDR3 sequence: CSGSEGATDTQYF. The CDR3 DNA is TGCAGCGGATCTGAGGGGGCAACAGATACGCAGTATTTT.